One sample yielded the 31 T cell receptor beta chains listed below, sequenced in a study of CD8+CD57+ T cells in acquired aplastic anemia. It was genomic DNA that served as the template for profiling TCR beta VDJ and CDR3. TCRdb re-analysed the reads in MiXCR, keeping a single row per CDR3 protein. Of about 210,000 distinct CDR3 sequences in the sample, over 60% were seen once. The sample comprised sorted CD4+, CD8+, or CD8+CD57+ T cells (not recorded which) from PBMCs. Receptor source: a human donor in good health.

CDR3 protein: CASSWGTGSTDTQYF. CDR3 DNA: TGTGCCAGCAGCTGGGGGACAGGGAGCACAGATACGCAGTATTTT. The V and J genes are TRBV7-8 and TRBJ2-3; TRBD1 agrees at 9 bases. J lost 0 bases, V lost 4 bases, and 2 bases had no gene match. This CDR3 spans 15 amino acids. From germline, CDR1 is SGHVS and CDR2 FQNEAQ. The full variable domain, rest sourced from reference TRBV7-8 and TRBJ2-3, is GAGVSQSPRYKVAKRGQDVALRCDPISGHVSLFWYQQALGQGPEFLTYFQNEAQLDKSGLPSDRFFAERPEGSVSTLKIQRTQQEDSAVYLCASSWGTGSTDTQYFGPGTRLTVL.

The chain carries TRBV20-1 and TRBJ2-7; TRBD1 aligns across 7 bases. Germline V gene sequence: CDR1 DFQATT, CDR2 SNEGSKA (reference sequence). J gave up 5 bases and V 6 bases, and 7 bases lay outside the gene matches. The CDR3 length is 12 residues. This CDR3 is CSARDSSNEQYF. In DNA, the CDR3 is TGCAGTGCCAGGGACAGTTCCAACGAGCAGTACTTC.

J is TRBJ1-2 and V is TRBV20-1, with D tentatively TRBD1 (6 bases). Germline CDR1 reads DFQATT; CDR2 reads SNEGSKA (reference sequence). This CDR3 comprises 12 residues. The V gene lost 5 bases and the J gene lost 4 bases, with 11 bases spanning the gap. The CDR3 DNA sequence: TGCAGTGCTGGGGGCACAGCCTATGGCTACACCTTC. This gives the protein CSAGGTAYGYTF.

Concerning this clonotype itself: Given a much more abundant clone one base away, this may be a read error. This sequence joins TRBV7-3 and TRBJ2-7; no clear D. The CDR3 covers 15 residues. V gave up 8 bases and J gave up 2 bases, with 19 bases separating them. Germline V gene data show CDR1 as SGHTA and CDR2 as FQGTGA. The CDR3 loop is CASGPSYGKAYEQYF. CDR3 in DNA: TGTGCCAGCGGCCCCTCCTATGGGAAGGCCTACGAGCAGTACTTC.

There are many counts of this clonotype. J is TRBJ2-7 and V is TRBV3-1, with a possible D match to TRBD1 (8 bases). The V and J ends lost 6 bases and 4 bases respectively, with 13 bases between them. Germline V gives CDR1 LGHDT, CDR2 YNNKEL (reference sequence). The CDR3 sequence is 13 residues long. CDR3 sequence (DNA): TGTGCCAGCAGGCCACAGGGGGGGTACGAGCAGTACTTC. It yields the protein CASRPQGGYEQYF.

CDR3 loop: CASSLVGDNEAFF. DNA of the CDR3: TGTGCCAGCAGCTTAGTTGGGGACAATGAAGCTTTCTTT. The chain combines TRBV7-9 with TRBJ1-1; D possibly corresponds to TRBD1 (6 bases). The CDR3 runs 13 residues. Germline CDR1 and CDR2: SEHNR and FQNEAQ (reference sequence). With 1 base removed from V and 7 bases from J, the gap between germline ends came to 10 bases.

J is TRBJ1-6 and V is TRBV19; weak D call: TRBD1 (5 bases). The germline V gene encodes CDR1 LNHDA and CDR2 SQIVND (reference sequence). The ends were cut back, 3 bases at V and 9 bases at J, with 15 bases in the middle. The CDR3 is 15 amino acids. CDR3 nucleotides: TGTGCCAGTAGTATTTCGAGGGGTGGGGGTTCACCCCTCCACTTT. As protein: CASSISRGGGSPLHF.

CDR3 sequence: CASEDGGLANGYTF. The CDR3 DNA follows: TGCGCCAGCGAAGACGGAGGACTAGCAAATGGCTACACCTTC. The rearrangement links TRBV5-1 to TRBJ1-2; D uncertain. Trimming shortened V by 7 bases and J by 6 bases, and 19 bases separated the two germline ends. The CDR3 runs to 14 residues. Germline V gives CDR1 SGHRS, CDR2 YFSETQ.

Concerning this clonotype: One junction end disagrees with the germline gene, perhaps due to a read error. V usage is TRBV19 and J usage is TRBJ1-1; 9 bases are shared with TRBD1. Germline CDR1 reads LNHDA; CDR2 reads SQIVND (reference sequence). The CDR3 extends over 14 amino acids. The CDR3 bases are TGTGCCAGTAGTATGGGACAGGGACGGACTGGAGCTTTCTTT. It encodes CASSMGQGRTGAFF.

The chain recombines TRBV5-1 with TRBJ2-7, with D hard to call. Per germline, CDR1 SGHRS and CDR2 YFSETQ. The CDR3 runs 12 residues. The germline V and J ends were trimmed by 7 bases and 0 bases, with 8 bases remaining between them. The CDR3 DNA is TGCGCCAGCCCTTCTGTCTCCTACGAGCAGTACTTC. It yields the protein CASPSVSYEQYF. The full variable domain, with the rest looked up from reference TRBV5-1 and TRBJ2-7, is KAGVTQTPRYLIKTRGQQVTLSCSPISGHRSVSWYQQTPGQGLQFLFEYFSETQRNKGNFPGRFSGRQFSNSRSEMNVSTLELGDSALYLCASPSVSYEQYFGPGTRLTVT.

This clonotype showed up many times. This chain uses TRBV30 with TRBJ2-1; unclear D gene. Germline values: CDR1 GTSNPN, CDR2 SVGIG (reference sequence). The ends were cut back, 4 bases at V and 5 bases at J, with 6 bases in the middle. The CDR3 is 11 residues long. The CDR3 bases are TGTGCCTGGACTTCCGACAATGAGCAGTTCTTC. Its translation is CAWTSDNEQFF.

CDR3 residues: CASSMTLARPYEQYF. Written as DNA, the CDR3 is TGTGCCAGTAGTATGACGCTAGCGAGACCCTACGAGCAGTACTTC. V is TRBV19 and J is TRBJ2-7; a possible D gene is TRBD2 (6 bases). CDR1 LNHDA and CDR2 SQIVND come from the germline V gene (reference sequence). V shed 3 bases and J shed 2 bases, with 14 bases lying between them. The CDR3 spans 15 residues.

This clonotype came up once. V gene TRBV2 combines with J gene TRBJ2-2; tentatively, D is TRBD2 (5 bases). The germline V and J ends were trimmed by 8 bases and 2 bases, with 12 bases remaining between them. The germline gives CDR1 SNHLY, CDR2 FYNNEI. This CDR3 is built from 14 residues. The CDR3 protein is CASGERVNTGELFF. The CDR3, as DNA: TGTGCCAGCGGGGAGCGCGTCAACACCGGGGAGCTGTTTTTT.

This clonotype has a handful of counts. The gene calls are TRBV25-1 and TRBJ1-3; 7 positions match TRBD1. V dropped 2 bases and J dropped 2; count of bases not matched to a gene: 3. This CDR3 spans 15 amino acids. Germline CDR1 MGHDK, CDR2 SYGVNS. The CDR3, as DNA: TGTGCCAGCAGTGAAGGTCAGGGGGCTGGAAACACCATATATTTT. Encoded protein: CASSEGQGAGNTIYF.

This clonotype came up many times. The CDR3 DNA reads TGTGCCAGCAGTTGGGGGACAGGAGTCGAGCAGTACTTC. Translated, it gives CASSWGTGVEQYF. This chain joins TRBV27 and TRBJ2-7; 8 nucleotides match TRBD1. Germline CDR1 is MNHEY and CDR2 is SMNVEV (reference sequence). The CDR3 spans 13 residues. Unmatched junction bases numbered 5, after V lost 4 bases and J lost 6 bases.

This chain joins TRBV7-9 and TRBJ1-2; D remains ambiguous. Germline assignment: CDR1 SEHNR and CDR2 FQNEAQ (reference sequence). The CDR3 is 13 residues long. V lost 4 bases to trimming and J lost 4 bases, with 10 bases between them. The CDR3 DNA follows: TGTGCCAGCAGCTCGATGGACCTCTATGGCTACACCTTC. Translation: CASSSMDLYGYTF.

The V gene is TRBV7-9, the J gene TRBJ1-2, with a tentative D call TRBD1 (6 bases). Germline values: CDR1 SEHNR, CDR2 FQNEAQ (reference sequence). V was clipped by 5 bases and J by 7 bases, with 17 bases between them. The CDR3 covers 14 residues. The CDR3 bases are TGTGCCAGCAGCCCTCAGCCAGGGGAGGGTGGCTACACCTTC. Protein product: CASSPQPGEGGYTF.

The genes are TRBV5-5 and TRBJ2-1; no clear D. CDR1 is SGHKS, CDR2 YYEKEE, per germline (reference sequence). V gave up 1 base and J gave up 8 bases, with 7 bases separating them. This CDR3 contains 12 residues. CDR3 region: CASSLLSYEQFF. The DNA of the CDR3 is TGTGCCAGCAGCTTGCTATCCTATGAGCAGTTCTTC.

This rearrangement joins TRBV29-1 to TRBJ2-7, with D possibly called TRBD1 or TRBD2 (7 bases each). CDR3 size: 15 residues. The germline CDR1 and CDR2 sequences are SQVTM and ANQGSEA. Deletions cut 4 bases from V and 2 bases from J, with 18 bases between. The CDR3, as DNA: TGCAGCGTTGCGGGGGGCCGGGACAGCCCCTACGAGCAGTACTTC. Protein sequence: CSVAGGRDSPYEQYF.

This clonotype occurred many times. CDR3 in amino acids: CASSLEVGTGNYGYTF. The DNA for the CDR3 is TGCGCCAGCAGCCTGGAAGTAGGGACAGGGAACTATGGCTACACCTTC. V is TRBV5-1 and J is TRBJ1-2; TRBD1 aligns across 9 bases. Germline V gene sequence: CDR1 SGHRS, CDR2 YFSETQ. The CDR3 extends over 16 amino acids. Trimming removed 4 bases from V and 2 bases from J; junction bases left unmatched: 9.

This clonotype was seen many times. The chain employs TRBV9 and TRBJ2-1; D might be TRBD2 (5 bases). Germline CDR1 reads SGDLS; CDR2 reads YYNGEE. Trimming took 3 bases from V and 4 from J, leaving 14 bases between them. The CDR3 has 15 residues. CDR3 sequence (DNA): TGTGCCAGCAGCGCTAGCACCCGGGCATACAATGAGCAGTTCTTC. This codes for CASSASTRAYNEQFF.

The chain links TRBV15 to TRBJ2-1, with a tentative D call TRBD2 (5 bases). Germline V gives CDR1 LNHNV, CDR2 YYDKDF (reference sequence). This CDR3 contains 16 residues. Trimming cost V 6 bases and J 3 bases, with 18 bases left between them. Written as DNA, the CDR3 is TGTGCCACCAGAAGGTCGCTAACAGAGGGCTACAATGAGCAGTTCTTC. It is translated as CATRRSLTEGYNEQFF.

Note on this clonotype: The CDR3 does not end in the conserved phenylalanine or tryptophan, so this is likely a read error. The genes are TRBV12-3 or TRBV12-4 and TRBJ1-6, with 10 bases matching TRBD1. CDR3 length: 15 residues. With V trimmed by 7 bases and J by 8 bases, 8 bases remained unmatched. The CDR3 reads CASTCRDRGDSPLHY. CDR3 DNA: TGTGCCAGCACTTGCCGGGACAGGGGAGATTCACCCCTCCACTAT.

The V and J genes are TRBV7-2 and TRBJ1-2, with D possibly being TRBD1 (5 bases). This CDR3 is built from 15 residues. V was shortened by 0 bases and J by 7 bases, with 15 bases between the two germline ends. The germline gives CDR1 SGHTA, CDR2 FQGNSA. The CDR3 protein is CASSLASAGAAGYTF. The CDR3 DNA is TGTGCCAGCAGCTTAGCCTCAGCCGGGGCAGCTGGCTACACCTTC.

In this sample, this clonotype turned up a few times. The chain uses TRBV19 and TRBJ2-7; 8 nucleotides match TRBD1. Germline loops: CDR1 LNHDA, CDR2 SQIVND (reference sequence). V was clipped by 5 bases and J by 4 bases; unmatched bases: 4. This CDR3 region has 13 residues. CDR3 DNA sequence: TGTGCCAGTAGTTTACAGGGGGGATACGAGCAGTACTTC. It encodes CASSLQGGYEQYF.

Points on this clonotype: Germline is not matched at one junction end, which may reflect a read error. The rearrangement joins TRBV7-7 to TRBJ2-5; 8 nucleotides match TRBD2. CDR3 length equals 14 residues. Germline-derived CDR1 and CDR2 are SSHAT and FNYEAQ (reference sequence). CDR3 residues: CASSLRGEQETQYF. The CDR3 DNA follows: TGTGCTAGCAGCTTGCGGGGGGAGCAAGAGACCCAGTACTTC.

This clonotype has a handful of counts. CDR3 sequence reads: CAWGGGGYEQYF. The CDR3 DNA reads as TGTGCCTGGGGGGGGGGGGGCTACGAGCAGTACTTC. V is TRBV30 and J is TRBJ2-7; TRBD2 matches at 7 bases. The germline V gene has CDR1 GTSNPN and CDR2 SVGIG (reference sequence). The CDR3 has 12 residues. V trimming: 5 bases; J trimming: 3 bases; junction bases outside the gene matches: 4.

The chain carries TRBV7-6 and TRBJ2-5; 10 bases fit TRBD2. The ends lost 4 bases at V and 2 bases at J; junction bases unmatched: 4. This CDR3 is 15 amino acids long. Germline assignment: CDR1 SGHVS and CDR2 FNYEAQ. CDR3 coding DNA: TGTGCCAGCAGCTGGGAACTAGCGGGGCAAGAGACCCAGTACTTC. Its protein product is CASSWELAGQETQYF.

V is TRBV20-1 and J is TRBJ2-1; D gene ambiguous. Looked up from germline, CDR1 is DFQATT and CDR2 is SNEGSKA (reference sequence). The CDR3 sequence is 13 residues long. The CDR3 region is CSAQPGAYNEQFF. For the CDR3, the DNA is TGCAGCGCCCAGCCGGGCGCATACAATGAGCAGTTCTTC.

The chain joins TRBV20-1 to TRBJ1-6, with 8 bases fitting TRBD1. The CDR3 is 14 residues long. V trimming: 5 bases; J trimming: 7 bases; junction bases outside the gene matches: 7. Germline values: CDR1 DFQATT, CDR2 SNEGSKA (reference sequence). The CDR3 reads CSAGDRNNNSPLHF. The CDR3 DNA reads TGCAGTGCTGGGGACAGGAACAACAATTCACCCCTCCACTTT.

This clonotype was observed many times. The J gene is TRBJ1-2, the V gene TRBV5-8; no reliable D call. Per the germline V gene, CDR1 is SGHTS and CDR2 is YDEGEE. The CDR3 consists of 14 residues. Trimming removed 5 bases at V and 8 bases at J, with 19 bases between. The CDR3 loop reads CASSVGGEESGYTF. The CDR3 DNA sequence: TGTGCCAGCAGTGTGGGAGGTGAGGAGAGCGGCTACACCTTC. The variable domain in full, with the rest retrieved from reference TRBV5-8 and TRBJ1-2, is EAGVTQSPTHLIKTRGQQATLRCSPISGHTSVYWYQQALGLGLQFLLWYDEGEERNRGNFPPRFSGRQFPNYSSELNVNALELEDSALYLCASSVGGEESGYTFGSGTRLTVV.